This passage covers 30 T cell receptor beta chains from one sample sequenced in a study of blood T cell repertoires in COVID-19. Sequenced by immunoSEQ multiplex PCR; TCRdb stores in-frame clones only, minus some. Among roughly 380,000 clones, roughly 80% were seen once, and the ten largest hold more than 1%. Sequencing was carried out using peripheral blood. The receptors derive from a human donor with acute or convalescent COVID-19. The donor label of this sample is uncertain.

V gene TRBV3-1 (or the pseudogene TRBV3-2) combines with J gene TRBJ1-2, with 8 nucleotides matching TRBD1. Germline CDR1 and CDR2: LGHDT and YNNKEL (reference sequence). The CDR3 consists of 15 residues. V dropped 1 base and J dropped 4; count of bases not matched to a gene: 5. CDR3 DNA: TGTGCCAGCAGCCAAGTCGGTACAGGGGGCTATGGCTACACCTTC. Protein product: CASSQVGTGGYGYTF.

The chain recombines TRBV27 with TRBJ2-1, with unresolved D. The CDR3 has 15 residues. CDR1 and CDR2 from the germline V gene are MNHEY and SMNVEV (reference sequence). V was pared by 2 bases and J by 0 bases, with 8 bases between. The CDR3 sequence: CASSLRLSSYNEQFF. CDR3 bases: TGTGCCAGCAGTTTACGGTTGAGCTCCTACAATGAGCAGTTCTTC.

V gene TRBV19 combines with J gene TRBJ1-2, with D tentatively TRBD1 (5 bases). Trimming stripped 6 bases from V and 8 bases from J, with 16 bases between. CDR3 length: 13 amino acids. Germline CDR1 LNHDA, CDR2 SQIVND (reference sequence). CDR3 residues: CASSPQPGGGYTF. In nucleotides, the CDR3 is TGTGCCAGTAGCCCTCAGCCGGGGGGGGGCTACACCTTC.

This sequence joins TRBV28 and TRBJ2-4, with 9 bases that match TRBD2. The V and J ends lost 7 bases and 7 bases, in that order; junction bases with no gene match: 8. This CDR3 comprises 14 residues. Germline V gene lookup returns CDR1 MDHEN and CDR2 SYDVKM. The CDR3 here is CASTIAGVWNIQYF. The CDR3, as DNA: TGTGCCAGCACAATAGCGGGAGTTTGGAACATTCAGTACTTC.

The rearrangement uses TRBV6-5 and TRBJ2-1, with 11 bases that match TRBD2. This CDR3 has 15 residues. Trimming removed 4 bases from V and 8 bases from J; junction bases left unmatched: 7. Germline loops: CDR1 MNHEY, CDR2 SVGAGI. The CDR3 reads CASSSLAGGRDEQFF. CDR3 nucleotides: TGTGCCAGCAGTTCGCTAGCGGGAGGACGCGATGAGCAGTTCTTC.

This clone was observed once. This chain uses TRBV11-2 with TRBJ2-5; D call uncertain. Germline CDR1 SGHAT, CDR2 FQNNGV. Trimming removed 7 bases at V and 4 bases at J, with 10 bases between. The length of the CDR3 is 12 residues. This chain's CDR3 is CASKFSRETQYF. Written as DNA, the CDR3 is TGTGCCAGCAAGTTTAGTCGAGAGACCCAGTACTTC.

The genes are TRBV12-3 or TRBV12-4 and TRBJ1-5; D uncertain. The CDR3 consists of 12 residues. With 5 bases removed from V and 6 bases from J, the gap between germline ends came to 8 bases. Here the CDR3 reads CASSAQLQPQHF. CDR3 coding DNA: TGTGCCAGCAGTGCTCAACTTCAGCCCCAGCATTTT.

The chain joins TRBV10-3 to TRBJ2-3; D perhaps matches TRBD1 (6 bases). The CDR3 is 14 amino acids. Germline V gene sequence: CDR1 ENHRY, CDR2 SYGVKD. V was trimmed by 0 bases and J by 6 bases, leaving 10 bases between them. CDR3 in amino acids: CAISESDSLDTQYF. The CDR3 DNA is TGTGCCATCAGTGAGTCGGACAGTTTGGATACGCAGTATTTT.

The rearrangement links TRBV6-5 to TRBJ1-1; tentative D call: TRBD1 (6 bases). The CDR3 loop spans 13 amino acids. Trimming stripped 7 bases from V and 4 bases from J, with 13 bases between. Germline CDR1 and CDR2: MNHEY and SVGAGI. The CDR3 protein is CASKETGRTEAFF. CDR3 in DNA: TGTGCCAGCAAAGAGACAGGCCGCACTGAAGCTTTCTTT.

This chain links TRBV6-5 with TRBJ1-2; TRBD1 matches at 10 bases. J gave up 3 bases and V 7 bases, and 8 bases lay outside the gene matches. The CDR3 contains 15 residues. CDR1 and CDR2 from the germline V gene are MNHEY and SVGAGI. The CDR3 reads CASMTPGQGYYGYTF. CDR3 nucleotides: TGTGCCAGCATGACCCCGGGACAGGGGTACTATGGCTACACCTTC.

This chain connects TRBV29-1 to TRBJ1-1; maybe TRBD1 (5 bases). CDR1 and CDR2 (germline): SQVTM, ANQGSEA. There are 12 residues in the CDR3. The V gene lost 5 bases and the J gene lost 0 bases, with 7 bases spanning the gap. The CDR3 region is CSVQGMNTEAFF. The CDR3 DNA follows: TGCAGCGTTCAGGGTATGAACACTGAAGCTTTCTTT.

Of note for this clone: The sample holds other DNA sequences that translate to the same CDR3. J is TRBJ2-2 and V is TRBV5-1, with TRBD2 matching 7 bases. CDR3 size: 16 residues. In germline, CDR1 is SGHRS, CDR2 YFSETQ. After removal of 0 bases from V and 1 base from J, the junction contained 3 bases not matched to a gene. CDR3 amino acids: CASSLGLAVNTGELFF. In DNA form, the CDR3 reads TGCGCCAGCAGCTTGGGTCTAGCGGTGAACACCGGGGAGCTGTTTTTT.

The DNA for the CDR3 is TGTGCCACCAGCAGAAACAGTGTCTCTGGAAACACCATATATTTT. Protein sequence: CATSRNSVSGNTIYF. The chain uses TRBV15 and TRBJ1-3; no clear D. The CDR3 totals 15 residues. Germline loops: CDR1 LNHNV, CDR2 YYDKDF (reference sequence). The ends were cut back, 2 bases at V and 0 bases at J, with 8 bases in the middle.

The CDR3 loop is CASSSRALYGYTF. The CDR3 bases are TGTGCCAGCAGTTCCAGGGCCCTCTATGGCTACACCTTC. V gene TRBV6-5 combines with J gene TRBJ1-2; D is perhaps TRBD1 (5 bases). This CDR3 has 13 amino acids. The germline gives CDR1 MNHEY, CDR2 SVGAGI. Deletions cut 4 bases from V and 4 bases from J, with 10 bases between.

J is TRBJ1-4 and V is TRBV5-1, with 7 bases matching TRBD1. Germline values: CDR1 SGHRS, CDR2 YFSETQ. CDR3 length equals 15 residues. Trimming at V came to 0 bases and at J to 7 bases, leaving 6 bases not matched to a gene. CDR3 DNA sequence: TGCGCCAGCAGCTTGGGAGGGGGCATAGGTGAAAAACTGTTTTTT. It translates to CASSLGGGIGEKLFF.

The CDR3 nucleotides read TGTGCCAGCAACACGGCGGGGGTCTATGGCTACACCTTC. Translating it yields CASNTAGVYGYTF. The chain uses TRBV6-6 and TRBJ1-2, with D possibly TRBD1 on 5 matching bases. The ends were cut back, 7 bases at V and 4 bases at J, with 13 bases in the middle. The germline CDR1 and CDR2 sequences are MNHNY and SVGAGI (reference sequence). The CDR3 extends over 13 amino acids.

The rearrangement joins TRBV14 to TRBJ2-3, with D perhaps matching TRBD2 (6 bases). Trimming shortened V by 4 bases and J by 1 base, and 12 bases separated the two germline ends. Germline V gene data show CDR1 as SGHDN and CDR2 as FVKESK. The CDR3 loop spans 15 amino acids. DNA of the CDR3: TGTGCCAGCAGCCGGGCGGGGACGCGCACAGATACGCAGTATTTT. It translates to CASSRAGTRTDTQYF.

The V and J genes are TRBV14 and TRBJ1-4; 8 bases map to TRBD1. With 5 bases clipped from V and 4 bases from J, the junction kept 6 bases outside the gene matches. The CDR3 sequence is 15 residues long. Germline V gene sequence: CDR1 SGHDN, CDR2 FVKESK. CDR3 region: CASSTRQGNNEKLFF. The CDR3 bases are TGTGCCAGCAGCACACGACAGGGGAATAATGAAAAACTGTTTTTT. The complete variable domain, with remaining parts taken from reference TRBV14 and TRBJ1-4, reads EAGVTQFPSHSVIEKGQTVTLRCDPISGHDNLYWYRRVMGKEIKFLLHFVKESKQDESGMPNNRFLAERTGGTYSTLKVQPAELEDSGVYFCASSTRQGNNEKLFFGSGTQLSVL.

J is TRBJ2-7 and V is TRBV11-1, with 7 bases fitting TRBD1. J lost 2 bases, V lost 5 bases, and 6 bases had no gene match. Germline CDR1 is SGHAT and CDR2 is FQDESV (reference sequence). This CDR3 has 14 amino acids. For the CDR3, the DNA is TGTGCCAGCAGCCGTAGGGGGCCTGCCTACGAGCAGTACTTC. This encodes CASSRRGPAYEQYF.

The rearrangement joins TRBV29-1 to TRBJ2-3, with 7 bases aligning to TRBD1. CDR3 length: 14 residues. The V gene end was trimmed by 1 base and the J gene end by 2 bases; junction bases not matched to a gene: 3. Germline CDR1 is SQVTM and CDR2 is ANQGSEA. The CDR3 here is CSVEVDRVTDTQYF. The CDR3 region has the DNA TGCAGCGTTGAAGTCGACAGGGTCACAGATACGCAGTATTTT.

The rearrangement links TRBV19 to TRBJ1-1; 9 bases match TRBD1. The CDR3 has 13 residues. V shed 5 bases and J 10 bases; nucleotides not matched to a gene: 8. The germline V gene encodes CDR1 LNHDA and CDR2 SQIVND (reference sequence). Here the CDR3 reads CASSPRTGEIAFF. The CDR3, as DNA: TGTGCCAGTAGTCCGAGGACAGGGGAGATAGCTTTCTTT.

The chain links TRBV2 to TRBJ2-5; D may be TRBD2 (6 bases). The V gene's germline CDR1 is SNHLY and CDR2 FYNNEI. There are 14 residues in the CDR3. The V end was cut by 4 bases, the J end by 7 bases, with 16 bases between. The CDR3 DNA is TGTGCCAGCAGTGTCGGGACTGCCTCAGTGACCCAGTACTTC. The encoded protein is CASSVGTASVTQYF.

CDR3 amino acids: CATRDRSNEKLFF. CDR3 nucleotide sequence: TGTGCCACCAGAGACAGGTCTAATGAAAAACTGTTTTTT. The chain has TRBV24-1 and TRBJ1-4; the D gene is possibly TRBD1 (6 bases). The germline CDR1 and CDR2 sequences are KGHDR and SFDVKD. With 7 bases removed from V and 3 bases from J, the gap between germline ends came to 8 bases. This CDR3 has 13 amino acids.

V usage is TRBV29-1 and J usage is TRBJ2-5; TRBD1 might be the D (5 bases). The ends were cut back, 7 bases at V and 4 bases at J, with 16 bases in the middle. The CDR3 length is 13 residues. Germline V lookup: CDR1 SQVTM, CDR2 ANQGSEA. Written as DNA, the CDR3 is TGCAGCGAGACAACGCAGGGTTCAGAGACCCAGTACTTC. Translated, it gives CSETTQGSETQYF.

This chain uses TRBV6-5 with TRBJ1-2, with D maybe TRBD1 (6 bases). The CDR3 is made up of 13 amino acids. The germline V and J ends were trimmed by 6 bases and 5 bases, with 13 bases remaining between them. Germline CDR1 is MNHEY and CDR2 is SVGAGI. CDR3: CASSQTGLYGYTF. CDR3 nucleotides: TGTGCCAGCAGCCAGACAGGCCTTTATGGCTACACCTTC.

The V and J genes are TRBV5-6 and TRBJ2-3, with unresolved D. The germline V and J ends were trimmed by 9 bases and 5 bases, with 10 bases remaining between them. CDR1 and CDR2 from the germline V gene are SGHDT and YYEEEE. The CDR3 totals 11 residues. The CDR3 here is CATESGDTQYF. CDR3 DNA: TGTGCCACCGAGTCGGGAGATACGCAGTATTTT.

The chain is built from TRBV7-9 and TRBJ2-3; 7 bases align to TRBD2. CDR1 and CDR2 from the germline V gene are SEHNR and FQNEAQ (reference sequence). V was clipped by 3 bases and J by 7 bases; unmatched bases: 10. This CDR3 region has 15 residues. The CDR3: CASSFRTSWDHTQYF. CDR3 nucleotides: TGTGCCAGCAGCTTCAGGACTAGTTGGGACCATACGCAGTATTTT.

Concerning this clone: This specimen includes other DNA sequences encoding the same CDR3. The rearrangement joins TRBV5-4 to TRBJ2-2; TRBD2 aligns across 7 bases. Looked up from germline, CDR1 is SGHNT and CDR2 is YYREEE (reference sequence). J lost 8 bases, V lost 4 bases, and 14 bases had no gene match. The CDR3 is 16 residues long. This CDR3 reads CASSHGGGGRVGELFF. The CDR3 bases are TGTGCCAGCAGCCATGGGGGGGGAGGGCGAGTAGGGGAGCTGTTTTTT.

This sequence joins TRBV28 and TRBJ1-2, with 11 bases identical to TRBD1. The junction had 5 bases not matched to a gene; V was cut back by 8 bases and J by 0 bases. CDR1 and CDR2 from the germline V gene are MDHEN and SYDVKM. This CDR3 is built from 15 residues. CDR3 protein: CASEDRGLTNYGYTF. The CDR3, as DNA: TGTGCCAGCGAGGACAGGGGGCTAACTAACTATGGCTACACCTTC.

This clone was seen only once. V usage is TRBV7-6 and J usage is TRBJ2-1, with TRBD2 matching over 9 bases. CDR1 is SGHVS, CDR2 FNYEAQ, per germline. V shed 1 base, J shed 6 bases, and the junction held 4 bases outside the gene matches. This CDR3 spans 15 amino acids. The CDR3 loop is CASSLGGLATNEQFF. CDR3 nucleotide sequence: TGTGCCAGCAGCTTAGGTGGACTAGCGACCAATGAGCAGTTCTTC.